This T cell receptor beta chain was obtained from a study of blood T cell repertoires in COVID-19. Study background: The analysed material was cDNA or gDNA that came from T cells, B-cell-depleted T cells, or PBMCs.

The table came from immunoSEQ multiplex PCR; TCRdb's copy has only in-frame clones and leaves some out. The table has roughly 190,000 clones, approximately 92% seen once. Per germline, CDR1 SNHLY and CDR2 FYNNEI. The CDR3 runs to 14 residues. V lost 1 base and J lost 2, with 9 bases in between. There are a few counts of this clone. J is TRBJ2-7 and V is TRBV2; D is unresolved. This TCR was recovered from a man aged 50-59 years with acute or convalescent COVID-19. Source material: peripheral blood. CDR3 nucleotides: TGTGCCAGCAGTGAAGAGCCCCAAGCCTACGAGCAGTACTTC. Protein: CASSEEPQAYEQYF.